A single sample is the source of the 26 T cell receptor beta chains below, sequenced in a study of vaccination and CD4 T cells after COVID-19. These receptors have no identified antigens. An Oncomine TCR Beta short-read assay was used to sequence the DNA from cultured CD4+ T cells. TCRdb fed the PCR reads into MiXCR, producing one record per CDR3 protein. In the table there are more than 20,000 distinct CDR3 sequences, 38% of which are singletons. Treatment in this sample: approximately 10-day PBMC culture with coronavirus spike peptide pools or control peptides (ViraFEST assay). The material sequenced was CD4+ T cells from blood, cultured in vitro, taken before SARS-CoV-2 vaccination. All receptors come from a human donor who had recovered from COVID-19.

This clonotype turned up a few times. This chain uses TRBV6-5 with TRBJ1-1, with 11 nucleotides matching TRBD1. J gave up 5 bases and V 0 bases, and 2 bases lay outside the gene matches. In germline, CDR1 is MNHEY, CDR2 SVGAGI. The CDR3 totals 15 residues. The CDR3 nucleotides read TGTGCCAGCAGTTACTCGGGGACAGGGGGTACTGAAGCTTTCTTT. Encoded protein: CASSYSGTGGTEAFF.

This chain joins TRBV28 and TRBJ2-7; 7 bases match TRBD2. V shed 7 bases and J 1 base; nucleotides not matched to a gene: 7. The CDR3 contains 14 residues. Germline V gene sequence: CDR1 MDHEN, CDR2 SYDVKM. The CDR3 reads CASIPDGGSYEQYF. CDR3 sequence (DNA): TGTGCCAGCATCCCGGACGGGGGGTCCTACGAGCAGTACTTC.

The chain is built from TRBV19 and TRBJ2-7, with TRBD1 matching 7 bases. V dropped 4 bases and J dropped 0; count of bases not matched to a gene: 6. Germline CDR1 is LNHDA and CDR2 is SQIVND (reference sequence). The CDR3 contains 15 residues. The CDR3 DNA is TGTGCCAGTAGTAATCCGGGACAGCGCTCCTACGAGCAGTACTTC. This encodes CASSNPGQRSYEQYF.

This clonotype was seen only a few times. The V and J genes are TRBV7-2 and TRBJ1-2; D uncertain. The CDR3 has 16 residues. The V and J ends lost 0 bases and 2 bases respectively, with 13 bases between them. Germline-derived CDR1 and CDR2 are SGHTA and FQGNSA. CDR3 in DNA: TGTGCCAGCAGCTTAGCGGTGGGAGGCCGAAACTATGGCTACACCTTC. Translated, it gives CASSLAVGGRNYGYTF.

The chain is built from TRBV4-2 and TRBJ2-2; D gene ambiguous. CDR1 is LGHNA and CDR2 is YNFKEQ in the germline V gene. V was clipped by 0 bases and J by 2 bases, with 4 bases between them. The CDR3 runs 14 residues. CDR3 sequence (DNA): TGTGCCAGCAGCCAAGATTCTAACACCGGGGAGCTGTTTTTT. Its translation: CASSQDSNTGELFF.

This chain joins TRBV7-9 and TRBJ1-4, with 7 bases fitting TRBD1. The CDR3 covers 16 residues. Germline V gene data show CDR1 as SEHNR and CDR2 as FQNEAQ (reference sequence). The V gene end was trimmed by 2 bases and the J gene end by 1 base; junction bases not matched to a gene: 4. The CDR3 spells CASSLTGVRTNEKLFF. The DNA of the CDR3 is TGTGCCAGCAGCTTAACAGGGGTTAGAACTAATGAAAAACTGTTTTTT. Full variable domain (remainder filled in from reference TRBV7-9 and TRBJ1-4): DTGVSQNPRHKITKRGQNVTFRCDPISEHNRLYWYRQTLGQGPEFLTYFQNEAQLEKSRLLSDRFSAERPKGSFSTLEIQRTEQGDSAMYLCASSLTGVRTNEKLFFGSGTQLSVL.

V and J are TRBV20-1 and TRBJ1-2, with D tentatively TRBD1 (5 bases). The V end lost 5 bases, the J end lost 4 bases, and 23 bases lay between the germline ends. Germline CDR1 reads DFQATT; CDR2 reads SNEGSKA (reference sequence). CDR3 length: 16 amino acids. Here the CDR3 reads CSALGTSVANSYGYTF. CDR3 DNA sequence: TGCAGTGCTCTCGGGACGTCGGTAGCCAACTCCTATGGCTACACCTTC.

In this sample, this clonotype is medium-sized. V usage is TRBV7-2 and J usage is TRBJ1-5; a weak D match, TRBD1 (6 bases). Trimming removed 1 base from V and 3 bases from J, with 10 bases in between. CDR1 is SGHTA and CDR2 is FQGNSA in the germline V gene. The CDR3 has 15 residues. The CDR3 DNA reads TGTGCCAGCAGCTTAGGAGGGACACTCAATCAGCCCCAGCATTTT. As protein: CASSLGGTLNQPQHF.

The V gene is TRBV27, the J gene TRBJ2-7; the D is unclear. The germline CDR1 and CDR2 sequences are MNHEY and SMNVEV (reference sequence). There are 15 residues in the CDR3. Between the trimmed V and J ends, which lost 2 bases and 1 base, there was a span of 12 bases. The CDR3 reads CASSLRKGQSYEQYF. In nucleotides, the CDR3 is TGTGCCAGCAGTTTAAGAAAAGGGCAGTCCTACGAGCAGTACTTC.

This clonotype has only a few counts. The gene calls are TRBV30 and TRBJ1-2; D is perhaps TRBD1 (5 bases). There are 13 residues in the CDR3. V dropped 8 bases and J dropped 3 bases, with 16 bases sitting between them. Germline CDR1 GTSNPN, CDR2 SVGIG (reference sequence). In DNA, the CDR3 is TGTGCCCACCCCGGGCAGGGATACTATGGCTACACCTTC. Amino acids: CAHPGQGYYGYTF. Using reference TRBV30 and TRBJ1-2 for the parts outside the CDR3, the full variable domain is SQTIHQWPATLVQPVGSPLSLECTVEGTSNPNLYWYRQAAGRGLQLLFYSVGIGQISSEVPQNLSASRPQDRQFILSSKKLLLSDSGFYLCAHPGQGYYGYTFGSGTRLTVV.

The V gene is TRBV7-8, the J gene TRBJ2-7; D gene ambiguous. This CDR3 comprises 15 residues. V was clipped by 0 bases and J by 0 bases, with 9 bases between them. From germline, CDR1 is SGHVS and CDR2 FQNEAQ. The CDR3 loop reads CASSLAPGPSYEQYF. The CDR3 DNA reads as TGTGCCAGCAGCTTAGCTCCGGGCCCCTCCTACGAGCAGTACTTC.

This chain connects TRBV6-1 to TRBJ2-7; D is uncertain. The CDR3 runs to 13 residues. Trimming took 6 bases from V and 3 from J, leaving 12 bases between them. Germline V lookup: CDR1 MNHNS, CDR2 SASEGT. In nucleotides, the CDR3 is TGTGCCAGCAGCCCCCGTCAGAACTACGAGCAGTACTTC. Translating gives CASSPRQNYEQYF.

This clonotype came up a few times. This chain connects TRBV6-2 or TRBV6-3 to TRBJ1-5, with 9 bases that match TRBD1. Germline V gene sequence: CDR1 MNHEY, CDR2 SVGEGT. There are 15 residues in the CDR3. Trimming at V came to 4 bases and at J to 5 bases, leaving 6 bases not matched to a gene. DNA for the CDR3: TGTGCCAGCAGTTGGACAGGGGCTGAGGATCAGCCCCAGCATTTT. The encoded protein is CASSWTGAEDQPQHF.

J is TRBJ1-1 and V is TRBV7-3, with a weak D call TRBD1 (5 bases). Germline lookup yields CDR1 SGHTA and CDR2 FQGTGA. The CDR3 has 13 residues. The V gene lost 3 bases and the J gene lost 2 bases, with 7 bases spanning the gap. CDR3 DNA: TGTGCCAGCAGCTTTCAGGGTAACACTGAAGCTTTCTTT. Protein product: CASSFQGNTEAFF. The variable domain in full, with the rest retrieved from reference TRBV7-3 and TRBJ1-1, is GAGVSQTPSNKVTEKGKYVELRCDPISGHTALYWYRQSLGQGPEFLIYFQGTGAADDSGLPNDRFFAVRPEGSVSTLKIQRTERGDSAVYLCASSFQGNTEAFFGQGTRLTVV.

This rearrangement joins TRBV19 to TRBJ1-1; no firm D call. Between the trimmed V and J ends, which lost 7 bases and 7 bases, there was a span of 16 bases. This CDR3 is 13 amino acids long. CDR1 is LNHDA and CDR2 is SQIVND in the germline V gene (reference sequence). The CDR3 reads CASKDSTSYEAFF. Written as DNA, the CDR3 is TGTGCCAGTAAGGACTCGACGAGTTATGAAGCTTTCTTT. The variable domain in full, completed from reference TRBV19 and TRBJ1-1, reads DGGITQSPKYLFRKEGQNVTLSCEQNLNHDAMYWYRQDPGQGLRLIYYSQIVNDFQKGDIAEGYSVSREKKESFPLTVTSAQKNPTAFYLCASKDSTSYEAFFGQGTRLTVV.

V and J are TRBV19 and TRBJ2-2, with D perhaps matching TRBD1 (5 bases). The germline V gene has CDR1 LNHDA and CDR2 SQIVND (reference sequence). The CDR3 spans 14 residues. Trimming cost V 9 bases and J 5 bases, with 16 bases left between them. CDR3 nucleotides: TGTGCCAGCCAAATAGGGGCCGGAACCGGGGAGCTGTTTTTT. Amino acids: CASQIGAGTGELFF.

This clonotype is a singleton in its sample. The chain uses TRBV4-3 and TRBJ2-5; 12 nucleotides match TRBD2. CDR1 and CDR2 (germline): LGHNA, YSLEER. This CDR3 has 17 residues. V lost 1 base, J lost 1 base, and 4 bases stayed unmatched. This CDR3 reads CASSQGGLAGSQETQYF. The DNA of the CDR3 is TGCGCCAGCAGCCAAGGGGGACTAGCGGGTTCCCAAGAGACCCAGTACTTC.

This clonotype was observed a few times. The rearrangement links TRBV12-5 to TRBJ2-5; unclear D gene. The CDR3 covers 13 residues. Germline V gene data show CDR1 as LGHNT and CDR2 as FRNRAP. The V end was cut by 2 bases, the J end by 8 bases, with 12 bases between. DNA for the CDR3: TGTGCTAGTGGTTTGAGCCGACTGGGAACCCAGTACTTC. Translating gives CASGLSRLGTQYF.

This clonotype was recorded a few times. The rearrangement uses TRBV19 and TRBJ2-7; TRBD1 matches at 9 bases. The germline gives CDR1 LNHDA, CDR2 SQIVND (reference sequence). CDR3 length equals 14 residues. Trimming cost V 1 base and J 5 bases; bases outside gene matches: 3. CDR3 sequence: CASSIGTGDNEQYF. CDR3 nucleotides: TGTGCCAGTAGTATAGGGACAGGGGACAACGAGCAGTACTTC.

The rearrangement links TRBV7-3 to TRBJ2-7, with D possibly matching TRBD2 (5 bases). This CDR3 contains 15 residues. In germline, CDR1 is SGHTA, CDR2 FQGTGA. V was pared by 1 base and J by 0 bases, with 10 bases between. The CDR3 here is CASSLRGGSSYEQYF. The CDR3, as DNA: TGTGCCAGCAGCTTAAGAGGCGGGTCCTCCTACGAGCAGTACTTC.

V gene TRBV2 combines with J gene TRBJ2-2; D call uncertain. The CDR3 runs to 14 residues. The V end lost 7 bases, the J end lost 8 bases, and 17 bases lay between the germline ends. CDR1 and CDR2 from the germline V gene are SNHLY and FYNNEI. This CDR3 reads CASIRSSNTGELFF. CDR3 bases: TGTGCCAGCATTCGGTCGAGTAATACTGGGGAGCTGTTTTTT.

This clonotype was detected only a few times. The CDR3 coding sequence is TGTGCCAGCAGCGGGACTCTCTCCTACGAGCAGTACTTC. Protein sequence: CASSGTLSYEQYF. The chain couples TRBV28 to TRBJ2-7; TRBD2 is a possible D gene (6 bases). CDR3 length: 13 amino acids. Trimming cost V 6 bases and J 0 bases, with 9 bases left between them. Germline CDR1 is MDHEN and CDR2 is SYDVKM.

This clonotype has just a few counts. The chain recombines TRBV18 with TRBJ1-1; 7 nucleotides match TRBD1. Germline assignment: CDR1 KGHSH and CDR2 LQKENI. After removal of 3 bases from V and 0 bases from J, the junction contained 1 base not matched to a gene. The CDR3 is made up of 14 amino acids. DNA for the CDR3: TGTGCCAGCTCACCTACAGGGGTGAACACTGAAGCTTTCTTT. Amino acid sequence: CASSPTGVNTEAFF.

The CDR3 reads CASSAKDRIISGNTIYF. The CDR3 region has the DNA TGTGCCAGCAGCGCTAAGGACAGAATTATCTCTGGAAACACCATATATTTT. The chain is built from TRBV7-8 and TRBJ1-3, with D possibly matching TRBD1 (6 bases). This CDR3 contains 17 residues. CDR1 and CDR2 from the germline V gene are SGHVS and FQNEAQ. The germline V and J ends were trimmed by 5 bases and 0 bases, with 17 bases remaining between them. Combining the CDR3 with reference TRBV7-8 and TRBJ1-3 gives the whole variable domain GAGVSQSPRYKVAKRGQDVALRCDPISGHVSLFWYQQALGQGPEFLTYFQNEAQLDKSGLPSDRFFAERPEGSVSTLKIQRTQQEDSAVYLCASSAKDRIISGNTIYFGEGSWLTVV.

This chain uses TRBV28 with TRBJ2-2; TRBD2 is a possible D gene (5 bases). Germline CDR1 reads MDHEN; CDR2 reads SYDVKM. Trimming removed 10 bases from V and 9 bases from J, with 12 bases in between. The CDR3 is made up of 11 amino acids. The CDR3 loop is CATRGPRELFF. CDR3 coding DNA: TGTGCCACCCGGGGTCCCCGGGAGCTGTTTTTT.

This clonotype was observed a handful of times. V and J are TRBV7-3 and TRBJ1-1; D is uncertain. The CDR3 has 13 residues. The V end lost 5 bases, the J end lost 2 bases, and 9 bases lay between the germline ends. CDR1 and CDR2 (germline): SGHTA, FQGTGA. The CDR3 bases are TGTGCCAGCAGCCCCTCCGCAAACACTGAAGCTTTCTTT. Its translation: CASSPSANTEAFF.